This paragraph reports one T cell receptor beta chain. Its antigen is still unknown. Base qualities were left out, and no much larger clone turns up one base away. The sample belongs to a study of T cell changes during pregnancy in multiple sclerosis (dated by TCRdb to the late 2010s). Background for the entire study: The study examined how the T cell repertoire changed over the course of pregnancy in women with multiple sclerosis.

CDR1 is given as MNHEY and CDR2 as SMNVEV, both from the germline V gene (reference sequence). The V end gives up 3 bases and the J end 0 bases, leaving 7 bases in the junction not matched to a gene. The CDR3 sequence holds 16 residues, the cysteine and phenylalanine included. Only the CDR3 DNA is retained, 48 bases long and in frame from the first base. The library was obtained by the immunoSEQ multiplex PCR assay. TCRdb took over this immuneACCESS table, retaining in-frame rearrangements with V and J assigned. Such tables are incomplete; in checked studies, under half of the missing clones stem from an unresolved V gene, and the remainder is unexplained. This sample holds approximately 70,000 clones; around 92% were observed only once. Under 0.9% of the sample is held by the ten biggest clonotypes.

The specimen comprised peripheral blood, sampled in the third trimester of pregnancy. The TCR was taken from a female donor in good health, enrolled as a control in a pregnancy study. The chain uses TRBV27 and TRBJ1-1, and 7 junction bases match TRBD1. The nucleotides are TGTGCCAGCAGTTTCGCGACAGGGTCCATGAACACTGAAGCTTTCTTT. Its coded protein is CASSFATGSMNTEAFF.